This passage covers 28 T cell receptor beta chains from one sample sequenced in a study of blood T cell repertoires in COVID-19. Some clones are missing from TCRdb's copy, which holds only in-frame ones; the method was immunoSEQ multiplex PCR. The sample yields around 180,000 clones, under 90% seen once. The sample consisted of peripheral blood. Receptors originate from a human donor in a cohort sampled during active COVID-19.

J is TRBJ1-2 and V is TRBV6-4; 11 bases line up with TRBD1. V trimming: 3 bases; J trimming: 7 bases; junction bases outside the gene matches: 4. The CDR3 length is 14 residues. CDR1 MRHNA and CDR2 SNTAGT come from the germline V gene. The CDR3 here is CASSEFGTGGGYTF. As DNA, the CDR3 is TGTGCCAGCAGTGAATTCGGGACAGGGGGTGGCTACACCTTC.

The chain joins TRBV5-4 to TRBJ1-3, with D uncertain. CDR1 and CDR2 (germline): SGHNT, YYREEE (reference sequence). The CDR3 consists of 11 residues. The V and J ends lost 8 bases and 8 bases respectively, with 11 bases between them. CDR3 protein: CARFRGYTIYF. In nucleotides, the CDR3 is TGTGCCAGATTTCGGGGATACACCATATATTTT. Together with reference TRBV5-4 and TRBJ1-3, the CDR3 gives the full variable domain: ETGVTQSPTHLIKTRGQQVTLRCSSQSGHNTVSWYQQALGQGPQFIFQYYREEENGRGNFPPRFSGLQFPNYSSELNVNALELDDSALYLCARFRGYTIYFGEGSWLTVV.

The chain uses TRBV3-1 (or the pseudogene TRBV3-2) and TRBJ2-6; D gene ambiguous. There are 14 residues in the CDR3. Germline V gene sequence: CDR1 LGHDT, CDR2 YNNKEL (reference sequence). The V end was cut by 6 bases, the J end by 1 base, with 7 bases between. The CDR3 bases are TGTGCCAGCAGTCCTAGATCTGGGGCCAACGTCCTGACTTTC. It specifies CASSPRSGANVLTF.

The J gene is TRBJ1-5, the V gene TRBV19, with TRBD1 matching 7 bases. Germline V gene sequence: CDR1 LNHDA, CDR2 SQIVND (reference sequence). This CDR3 has 17 residues. The V and J ends lost 5 bases and 0 bases, in that order; junction bases with no gene match: 10. CDR3 DNA sequence: TGTGCCAGTAGTGCCCCCACAGGGGTCCCTAGCAATCAGCCCCAGCATTTT. Translation gives CASSAPTGVPSNQPQHF.

The V gene is TRBV6-5, the J gene TRBJ2-3, with 8 bases lining up with TRBD2. The CDR3 has 13 residues. Losses at the gene ends were 11 bases for V and 5 bases for J; bases not matched to a gene: 9. Germline CDR1 and CDR2: MNHEY and SVGAGI. CDR3 DNA sequence: TGTGCCTGTGAAGCGGGGGTGGAAGATACGCAGTATTTT. Translated, it gives CACEAGVEDTQYF.

The chain combines TRBV29-1 with TRBJ2-7, with TRBD1 matching 7 bases. The CDR3 is 17 residues long. The germline V gene has CDR1 SQVTM and CDR2 ANQGSEA. V lost 6 bases, J lost 1 base, and 18 bases stayed unmatched. The CDR3, as DNA: TGCAGCGTCGAGACAGGGAAAGGCTCAGGGGTTTCCTACGAGCAGTACTTC. Translated, it gives CSVETGKGSGVSYEQYF.

This sequence joins TRBV4-2 and TRBJ1-1, with D perhaps matching TRBD1 (6 bases). Between the trimmed V and J ends, which lost 4 bases and 4 bases, there was a span of 19 bases. CDR1 is LGHNA, CDR2 YNFKEQ, per germline. This CDR3 has 16 residues. CDR3 nucleotide sequence: TGTGCCAGCAGCCGGGAGTGGCAGGGGCCCGGCACTGAAGCTTTCTTT. Translated: CASSREWQGPGTEAFF.

CDR3 nucleotide sequence: TGTGCCAGCACCCGCACAGGGAACTACGAGCAGTACTTC. Translated: CASTRTGNYEQYF. The chain has TRBV12-3 or TRBV12-4 and TRBJ2-7, with a possible D match to TRBD1 (6 bases). The CDR3 has 13 residues. With 7 bases removed from V and 3 bases from J, the gap between germline ends came to 13 bases.

This clone has only a few counts. The chain recombines TRBV3-1 (or the pseudogene TRBV3-2) with TRBJ2-1; TRBD2 matches 8 bases. In germline, CDR1 is LGHDT, CDR2 YNNKEL (reference sequence). The CDR3 runs to 16 residues. The V gene end was trimmed by 6 bases and the J gene end by 1 base; junction bases not matched to a gene: 8. In nucleotides, the CDR3 is TGTGCCAGCAGGGCTGACGGGGGGGCATCCTACAATGAGCAGTTCTTC. The encoded protein is CASRADGGASYNEQFF.

The chain has TRBV5-1 and TRBJ2-1; D is possibly TRBD1 (5 bases). The germline CDR1 and CDR2 sequences are SGHRS and YFSETQ. V lost 9 bases to trimming and J lost 5 bases, with 15 bases between them. This CDR3 contains 13 residues. CDR3 bases: TGCGCCACCTCGCAGGGCCCTAACAATGAGCAGTTCTTC. As protein: CATSQGPNNEQFF.

The chain combines TRBV6-6 with TRBJ1-1; the D is unclear. This CDR3 has 13 amino acids. V shed 2 bases and J shed 3 bases, with 7 bases lying between them. Germline V gene data show CDR1 as MNHNY and CDR2 as SVGAGI (reference sequence). The CDR3 sequence is CASSYGPDTEAFF. The CDR3 nucleotides are TGTGCCAGCAGTTACGGGCCAGACACTGAAGCTTTCTTT.

This clone was observed once. The V call is TRBV7-2, the J call TRBJ1-5, with D hard to call. The CDR3 sequence is 15 residues long. Trimming took off 2 bases at V and 0 bases at J, with 8 bases between the two ends. In germline, CDR1 is SGHTA, CDR2 FQGNSA. The CDR3 reads CASSLIGVSNQPQHF. In DNA, the CDR3 is TGTGCCAGCAGCTTAATCGGTGTTAGCAATCAGCCCCAGCATTTT. Looking up the rest from reference TRBV7-2 and TRBJ1-5 gives the full variable domain: GAGVSQSPSNKVTEKGKDVELRCDPISGHTALYWYRQSLGQGLEFLIYFQGNSAPDKSGLPSDRFSAERTGGSVSTLTIQRTQQEDSAVYLCASSLIGVSNQPQHFGDGTRLSIL.

The rearrangement links TRBV10-3 to TRBJ1-2; no firm D call. Looked up from germline, CDR1 is ENHRY and CDR2 is SYGVKD. Trimming stripped 0 bases from V and 0 bases from J, with 11 bases between. This CDR3 has 16 amino acids. The CDR3 is CAISESGGSANYGYTF. CDR3 bases: TGTGCCATCAGTGAGTCAGGCGGATCAGCTAACTATGGCTACACCTTC.

The chain couples TRBV5-5 to TRBJ1-1; possible D gene TRBD1, 6 bases. With 3 bases removed from V and 5 bases from J, the gap between germline ends came to 14 bases. The CDR3 has 14 amino acids. CDR1 and CDR2 from the germline V gene are SGHKS and YYEKEE (reference sequence). CDR3 sequence: CASSYLGGGTEAFF. The DNA for the CDR3 is TGTGCCAGCAGCTACCTAGGGGGGGGAACTGAAGCTTTCTTT.

The chain carries TRBV27 and TRBJ1-1; 8 bases map to TRBD1. The ends lost 6 bases at V and 6 bases at J; junction bases unmatched: 6. The germline CDR1 and CDR2 sequences are MNHEY and SMNVEV (reference sequence). This CDR3 spans 13 amino acids. The CDR3 DNA follows: TGTGCCAGCAGGGACACAGGGGGGGCTGAAGCTTTCTTT. It translates to CASRDTGGAEAFF.

This sequence joins TRBV7-8 and TRBJ2-3, with TRBD2 matching over 7 bases. From germline, CDR1 is SGHVS and CDR2 FQNEAQ. Trimming at V came to 5 bases and at J to 5 bases, leaving 10 bases not matched to a gene. CDR3 length equals 15 residues. CDR3 sequence: CASSSRTRARDTQYF. The CDR3 bases are TGTGCCAGCAGCAGCAGGACTAGGGCTCGAGATACGCAGTATTTT.

The chain combines TRBV13 with TRBJ2-5; TRBD2 aligns across 10 bases. The CDR3 is made up of 17 amino acids. Losses at the gene ends were 0 bases for V and 6 bases for J; bases not matched to a gene: 10. Germline CDR1 and CDR2: PRHDT and FYEKMQ (reference sequence). CDR3 region: CASSLGLAGAPGKTQYF. CDR3 nucleotide sequence: TGTGCCAGCAGCTTAGGGCTAGCGGGGGCTCCGGGAAAGACCCAGTACTTC.

The chain combines TRBV15 with TRBJ2-3; 8 bases agree with TRBD1. V shed 2 bases, J shed 0 bases, and the junction held 7 bases outside the gene matches. Germline V gene data show CDR1 as LNHNV and CDR2 as YYDKDF (reference sequence). The CDR3 runs 17 residues. The CDR3, as DNA: TGTGCCACCAGCAGATCGGGGACAGGTTCTAGCACAGATACGCAGTATTTT. This translates into CATSRSGTGSSTDTQYF.

The chain links TRBV10-2 to TRBJ1-5, with unresolved D. From germline, CDR1 is WSHSY and CDR2 SAAADI. The CDR3 runs to 13 residues. Trimming took off 2 bases at V and 6 bases at J, with 8 bases between the two ends. This chain's CDR3 is CASSESVGQPQHF. For the CDR3, the DNA is TGCGCCAGCAGTGAGAGCGTGGGTCAGCCCCAGCATTTT.

The rearrangement links TRBV7-9 to TRBJ2-1; perhaps TRBD1 as D (5 bases). The CDR3 loop spans 14 amino acids. CDR1 is SEHNR and CDR2 is FQNEAQ in the germline V gene (reference sequence). V lost 0 bases and J lost 5, with 8 bases in between. CDR3 sequence reads: CASSLARQNNEQFF. The CDR3 region has the DNA TGTGCCAGCAGCTTAGCACGACAGAACAATGAGCAGTTCTTC.

This chain joins TRBV19 and TRBJ1-1; D is ambiguous. CDR3 length: 15 amino acids. V was pared by 3 bases and J by 1 base, with 12 bases between. Germline CDR1 and CDR2: LNHDA and SQIVND (reference sequence). This chain's CDR3 is CASSIKRQPNTEAFF. The CDR3 DNA reads as TGTGCCAGTAGTATTAAGCGCCAGCCGAACACTGAAGCTTTCTTT. Full variable domain (missing parts from reference TRBV19 and TRBJ1-1): DGGITQSPKYLFRKEGQNVTLSCEQNLNHDAMYWYRQDPGQGLRLIYYSQIVNDFQKGDIAEGYSVSREKKESFPLTVTSAQKNPTAFYLCASSIKRQPNTEAFFGQGTRLTVV.

The V and J genes are TRBV25-1 and TRBJ2-3; 9 bases are a match to TRBD1. The CDR3 is made up of 15 amino acids. CDR1 and CDR2 (germline): MGHDK, SYGVNS. V shed 6 bases and J 1 base; nucleotides not matched to a gene: 5. CDR3 sequence (DNA): TGTGCCAGCAGGGGACAGGGCTTGGGCACAGATACGCAGTATTTT. This gives the protein CASRGQGLGTDTQYF.

This clone was observed a handful of times. J is TRBJ1-1 and V is TRBV7-9; D is undetermined. Looked up from germline, CDR1 is SEHNR and CDR2 is FQNEAQ (reference sequence). The length of the CDR3 is 12 residues. V was shortened by 4 bases and J by 2 bases, with 5 bases between the two germline ends. The CDR3 DNA follows: TGTGCCAGCAGCTGGAGTAACACTGAAGCTTTCTTT. Protein: CASSWSNTEAFF.

The chain employs TRBV6-6 and TRBJ1-1, with D maybe TRBD1 (5 bases). The CDR3 extends over 14 amino acids. Germline V gene lookup returns CDR1 MNHNY and CDR2 SVGAGI (reference sequence). The V end was cut by 2 bases, the J end by 4 bases, with 11 bases between. In nucleotides, the CDR3 is TGTGCCAGCAGTTACGGGGGGGGAGGCACTGAAGCTTTCTTT. Protein: CASSYGGGGTEAFF.

The V call is TRBV2, the J call TRBJ1-2; the D gene is possibly TRBD1 (5 bases). Trimming shortened V by 1 base and J by 8 bases, and 11 bases separated the two germline ends. Germline CDR1 and CDR2: SNHLY and FYNNEI. The CDR3 has 13 residues. The CDR3 spells CASSEVGGGGYTF. In DNA form, the CDR3 reads TGTGCCAGCAGTGAAGTGGGGGGTGGCGGCTACACCTTC.

The count of this clone is one. The V and J genes are TRBV19 and TRBJ1-5; 7 bases fit TRBD1. Germline CDR1 reads LNHDA; CDR2 reads SQIVND (reference sequence). The CDR3 extends over 15 amino acids. J was trimmed by 4 bases and V by 5 bases; bases with no gene match: 8. The CDR3 is CASSLGQLLNQPQHF. DNA for the CDR3: TGTGCCAGTAGTCTGGGACAGCTCCTTAATCAGCCCCAGCATTTT.

The V gene is TRBV19, the J gene TRBJ2-7, with TRBD2 matching over 10 bases. Trimming cost V 3 bases and J 4 bases; bases outside gene matches: 6. Germline V CDR1 and CDR2: LNHDA, SQIVND (reference sequence). This CDR3 region has 15 residues. CDR3 DNA: TGTGCCAGTAGTATTCAGCGGGGGGGCTCGTACGAGCAGTACTTC. Translation gives CASSIQRGGSYEQYF.

The rearrangement uses TRBV27 and TRBJ1-1, with unresolved D. Germline lookup yields CDR1 MNHEY and CDR2 SMNVEV (reference sequence). The CDR3 sequence is 13 residues long. V was clipped by 2 bases and J by 5 bases, with 9 bases between them. Written as DNA, the CDR3 is TGTGCCAGCAGTTTACCGGGTCGGACTGAAGCTTTCTTT. This encodes CASSLPGRTEAFF.